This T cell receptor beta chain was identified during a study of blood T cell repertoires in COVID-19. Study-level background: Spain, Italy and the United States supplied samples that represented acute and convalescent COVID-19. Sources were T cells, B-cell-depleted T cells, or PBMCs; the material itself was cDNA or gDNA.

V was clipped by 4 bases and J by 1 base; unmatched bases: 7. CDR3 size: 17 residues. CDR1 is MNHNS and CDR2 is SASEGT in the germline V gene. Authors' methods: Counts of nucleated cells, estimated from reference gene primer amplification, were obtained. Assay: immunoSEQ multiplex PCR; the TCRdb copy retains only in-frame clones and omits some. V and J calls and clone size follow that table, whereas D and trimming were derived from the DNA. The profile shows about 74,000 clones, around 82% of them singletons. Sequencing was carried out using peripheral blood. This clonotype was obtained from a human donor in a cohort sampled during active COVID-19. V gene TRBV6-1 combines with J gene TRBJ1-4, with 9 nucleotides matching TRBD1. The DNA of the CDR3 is TGTGCCAGCAGTGGGGCACAGGGGGCGAAAACTAATGAAAAACTGTTTTTT. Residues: CASSGAQGAKTNEKLFF.